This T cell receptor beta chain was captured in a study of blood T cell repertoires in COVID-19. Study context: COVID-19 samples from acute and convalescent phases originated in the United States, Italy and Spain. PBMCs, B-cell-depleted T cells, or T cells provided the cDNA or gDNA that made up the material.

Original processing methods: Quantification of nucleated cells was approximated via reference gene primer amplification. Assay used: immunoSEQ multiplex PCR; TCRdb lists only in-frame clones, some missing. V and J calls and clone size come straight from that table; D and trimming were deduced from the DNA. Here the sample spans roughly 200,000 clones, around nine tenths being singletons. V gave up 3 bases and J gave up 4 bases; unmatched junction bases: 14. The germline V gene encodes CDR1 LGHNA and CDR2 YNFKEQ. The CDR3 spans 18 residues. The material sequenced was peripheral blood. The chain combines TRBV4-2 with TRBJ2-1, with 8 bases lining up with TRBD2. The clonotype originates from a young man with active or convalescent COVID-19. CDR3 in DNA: TGTGCCAGCAGCCAGGGAAGTCCGGGACTAGGACTATACAATGAGCAGTTCTTC. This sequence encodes CASSQGSPGLGLYNEQFF.